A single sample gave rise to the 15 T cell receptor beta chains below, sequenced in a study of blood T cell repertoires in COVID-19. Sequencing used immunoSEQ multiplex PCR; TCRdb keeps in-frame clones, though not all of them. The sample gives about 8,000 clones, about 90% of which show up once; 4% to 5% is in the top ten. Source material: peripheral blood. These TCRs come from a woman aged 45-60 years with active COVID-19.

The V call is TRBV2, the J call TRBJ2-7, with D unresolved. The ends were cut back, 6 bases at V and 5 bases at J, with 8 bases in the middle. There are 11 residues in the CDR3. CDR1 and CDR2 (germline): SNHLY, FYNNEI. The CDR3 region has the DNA TGTGCCAGCAGGCACGCGGACGAGCAGTACTTC. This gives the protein CASRHADEQYF.

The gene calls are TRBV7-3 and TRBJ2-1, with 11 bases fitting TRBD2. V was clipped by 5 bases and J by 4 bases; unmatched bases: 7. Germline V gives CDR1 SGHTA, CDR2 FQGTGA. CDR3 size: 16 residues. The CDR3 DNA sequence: TGTGCCAGCAGCCCAGGGACTAGCGGATTTTACAATGAGCAGTTCTTC. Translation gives CASSPGTSGFYNEQFF.

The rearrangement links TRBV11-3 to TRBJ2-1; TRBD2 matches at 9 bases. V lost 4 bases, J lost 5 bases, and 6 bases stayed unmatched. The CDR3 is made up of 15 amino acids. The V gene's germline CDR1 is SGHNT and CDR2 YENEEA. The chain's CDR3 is CASSSRLADHNEQFF. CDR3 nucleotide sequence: TGTGCCAGCAGCTCGAGACTAGCGGATCACAATGAGCAGTTCTTC.

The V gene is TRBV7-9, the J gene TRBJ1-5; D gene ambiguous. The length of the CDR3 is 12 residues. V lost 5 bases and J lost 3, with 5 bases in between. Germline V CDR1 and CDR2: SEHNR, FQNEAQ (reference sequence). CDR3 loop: CASSSDNQPQHF. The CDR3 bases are TGTGCCAGCAGCAGCGACAATCAGCCCCAGCATTTT.

This CDR3 reads CASAGNIGETQYF. CDR3 sequence (DNA): TGCGCCAGCGCAGGGAATATTGGAGAGACCCAGTACTTC. The chain combines TRBV5-1 with TRBJ2-5; perhaps TRBD1 as D (5 bases). Trimming pared 7 bases from V and 4 bases from J, leaving 14 bases between. This CDR3 is built from 13 residues. CDR1 and CDR2 from the germline V gene are SGHRS and YFSETQ.

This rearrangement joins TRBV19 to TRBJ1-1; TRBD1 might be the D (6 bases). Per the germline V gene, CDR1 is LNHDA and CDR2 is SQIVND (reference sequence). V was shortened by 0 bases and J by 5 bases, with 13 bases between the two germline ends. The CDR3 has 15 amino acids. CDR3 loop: CASSIDQGRGTEAFF. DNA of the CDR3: TGTGCCAGTAGTATAGATCAAGGCAGGGGAACTGAAGCTTTCTTT.

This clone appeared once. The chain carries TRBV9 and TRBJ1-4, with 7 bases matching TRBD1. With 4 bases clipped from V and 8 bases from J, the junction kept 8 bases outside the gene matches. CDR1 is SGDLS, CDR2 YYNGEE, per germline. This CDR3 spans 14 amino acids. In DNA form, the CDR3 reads TGTGCCAGCAGCCCTACAGGGGTGGGGGAAAAACTGTTTTTT. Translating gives CASSPTGVGEKLFF.

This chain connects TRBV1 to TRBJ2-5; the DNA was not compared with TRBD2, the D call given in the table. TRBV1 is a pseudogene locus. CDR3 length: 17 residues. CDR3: CTSSQDSTSGPQETQYF. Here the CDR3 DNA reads TGCACCAGCAGCCAAGATAGCACTAGCGGACCCCAAGAGACCCAGTACTTC.

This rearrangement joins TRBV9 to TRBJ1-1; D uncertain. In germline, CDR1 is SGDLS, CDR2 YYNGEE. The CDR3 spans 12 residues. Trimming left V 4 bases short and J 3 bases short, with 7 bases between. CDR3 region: CASSTLDTEAFF. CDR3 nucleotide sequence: TGTGCCAGCAGCACACTAGACACTGAAGCTTTCTTT.

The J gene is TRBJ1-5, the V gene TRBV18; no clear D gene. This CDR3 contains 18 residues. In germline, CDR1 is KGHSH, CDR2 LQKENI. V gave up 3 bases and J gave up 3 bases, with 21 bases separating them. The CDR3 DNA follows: TGTGCCAGCTCACCCCTTCCGCGTACCAAGCCCAACAATCAGCCCCAGCATTTT. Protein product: CASSPLPRTKPNNQPQHF.

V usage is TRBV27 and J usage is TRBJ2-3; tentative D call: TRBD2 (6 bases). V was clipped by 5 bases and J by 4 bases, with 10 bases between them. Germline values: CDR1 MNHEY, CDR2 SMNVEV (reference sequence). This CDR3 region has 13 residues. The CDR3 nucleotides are TGTGCCAGCAGTCCCTCGGGGGCAGATACGCAGTATTTT. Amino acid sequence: CASSPSGADTQYF.

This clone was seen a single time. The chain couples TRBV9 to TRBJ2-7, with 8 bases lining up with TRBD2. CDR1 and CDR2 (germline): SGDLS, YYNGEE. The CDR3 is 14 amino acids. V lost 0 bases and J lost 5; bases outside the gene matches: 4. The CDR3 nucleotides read TGTGCCAGCAGCGTAGTGGGTAGCGGGAACGAGCAGTACTTC. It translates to CASSVVGSGNEQYF.

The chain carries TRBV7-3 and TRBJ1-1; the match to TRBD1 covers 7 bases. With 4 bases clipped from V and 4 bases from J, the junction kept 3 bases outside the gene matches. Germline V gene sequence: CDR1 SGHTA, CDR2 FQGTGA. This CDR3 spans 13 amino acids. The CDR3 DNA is TGTGCCAGCAGCTCACAGGGGCTCACTGAAGCTTTCTTT. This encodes CASSSQGLTEAFF.

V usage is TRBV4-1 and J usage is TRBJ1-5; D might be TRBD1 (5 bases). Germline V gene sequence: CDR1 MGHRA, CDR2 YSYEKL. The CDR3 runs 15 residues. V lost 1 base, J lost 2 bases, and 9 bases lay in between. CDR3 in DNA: TGCGCCAGCAGCCAAGGTCGGGGGGGCAATCAGCCCCAGCATTTT. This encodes CASSQGRGGNQPQHF.

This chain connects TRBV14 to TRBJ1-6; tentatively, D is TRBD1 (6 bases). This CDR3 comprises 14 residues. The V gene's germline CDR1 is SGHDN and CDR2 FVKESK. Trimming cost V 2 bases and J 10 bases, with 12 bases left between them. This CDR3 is CASSQTGLWSPLHF. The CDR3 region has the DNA TGTGCCAGCAGCCAAACAGGGTTGTGGTCACCCCTCCACTTT.